This TCR beta chain derives from a study of T cell responses to AZD1222 COVID-19 vaccine. Study-wide background: Pooling covered second doses at about 4 or about 12 weeks.

Generated by immunoSEQ multiplex PCR, the TCRdb table keeps only in-frame clones and is missing some. The data contain roughly 120,000 clones, around 94% of them singletons. In germline, CDR1 is SEHNR, CDR2 FQNEAQ (reference sequence). The V and J ends lost 5 bases and 2 bases respectively, with 16 bases between them. The CDR3 runs 16 residues. Notes on the study in general: Donors, mostly white British, included more females; clonal diversity was possibly underestimated. Only after the peak T cell response were repertoires sampled.

Of note for this clone: Its antigen is not known.

V gene TRBV7-9 combines with J gene TRBJ2-1, with TRBD2 as a possible D gene (5 bases). The TCR was taken from an adult in good health. The sequencing here drew on peripheral blood, taken on day 0 of AZD1222 vaccination. CDR3 amino acids: CASSLGRGGAYNEQFF. The CDR3 DNA is TGTGCCAGCAGCCTCGGACGGGGTGGCGCCTACAATGAGCAGTTCTTC. Combining the CDR3 with reference TRBV7-9 and TRBJ2-1 gives the whole variable domain DTGVSQNPRHKITKRGQNVTFRCDPISEHNRLYWYRQTLGQGPEFLTYFQNEAQLEKSRLLSDRFSAERPKGSFSTLEIQRTEQGDSAMYLCASSLGRGGAYNEQFFGPGTRLTVL.